A single sample is the source of the 9 T cell receptor beta chains below, sequenced in a study of CD8+ T cells in alopecia areata. The treatment: oral pan-JAK inhibitor, 5-10 mg twice daily. The authors extracted RNA and reverse transcribed it into cDNA as the sequencing template. Sequenced by immunoSEQ multiplex PCR; TCRdb stores in-frame clones only, minus some. The sample yields around 160,000 clones, approximately 57% seen once. The starting material was CD4+ T cells sorted from blood, obtained at week 24, from a patient treated with tofacitinib. The receptors shown here come from a human donor with alopecia areata.

The sample holds a few counts of this clone. Written as DNA, the CDR3 is TGCAGCGCCGCGGGGGGGACCACAGATACGCAGTATTTT. Its translation is CSAAGGTTDTQYF. The rearrangement joins TRBV29-1 to TRBJ2-3; TRBD2 matches at 9 bases. V shed 7 bases and J 2 bases; nucleotides not matched to a gene: 4. Germline lookup yields CDR1 SQVTM and CDR2 ANQGSEA. The CDR3 is made up of 13 amino acids.

The chain has TRBV7-3 and TRBJ1-2; D remains ambiguous. Per the germline V gene, CDR1 is SGHTA and CDR2 is FQGTGA. The CDR3 spans 13 residues. V lost 8 bases, J lost 0 bases, and 10 bases lay in between. DNA of the CDR3: TGTGCCAGCGGAGACGGTCCTAACTATGGCTACACCTTC. This codes for CASGDGPNYGYTF.

The chain couples TRBV30 to TRBJ2-3; D is uncertain. V lost 1 base and J 1 base, leaving 15 bases between the germline ends. Per germline, CDR1 GTSNPN and CDR2 SVGIG (reference sequence). This CDR3 contains 16 residues. The CDR3 region has the DNA TGTGCCTGGAGTGAGGGTATAAGGCGAGGCACAGATACGCAGTATTTT. The encoded protein is CAWSEGIRRGTDTQYF.

This clone has just a few counts. The chain combines TRBV30 with TRBJ2-5; the D gene could be TRBD1 or TRBD2 (6 bases each). The CDR3 contains 14 residues. Looked up from germline, CDR1 is GTSNPN and CDR2 is SVGIG (reference sequence). V was clipped by 2 bases and J by 7 bases, with 17 bases between them. Here the CDR3 reads CAWSSGTGGLTQYF. CDR3 DNA sequence: TGTGCCTGGAGTTCCGGGACTGGGGGCTTGACCCAGTACTTC.

The gene calls are TRBV30 and TRBJ1-1; 7 nucleotides agree with TRBD1. The CDR3 extends over 13 amino acids. The V and J ends lost 4 bases and 0 bases, in that order; junction bases with no gene match: 2. The germline V gene has CDR1 GTSNPN and CDR2 SVGIG (reference sequence). CDR3 sequence (DNA): TGTGCCTGGACGGGACAGATGAACACTGAAGCTTTCTTT. The encoded protein is CAWTGQMNTEAFF.

This chain uses TRBV11-1 with TRBJ2-7; D tentatively reads TRBD1 or TRBD2 (5 bases each). Germline V gene sequence: CDR1 SGHAT, CDR2 FQDESV (reference sequence). The CDR3 runs to 15 residues. Trimming stripped 1 base from V and 2 bases from J, with 12 bases between. CDR3 region: CASSLDEGRAYEQYF. The CDR3 DNA reads TGTGCCAGCAGCTTAGATGAGGGGAGAGCCTACGAGCAGTACTTC.

This sequence joins TRBV30 and TRBJ2-2, with 10 bases aligning to TRBD2. Germline lookup yields CDR1 GTSNPN and CDR2 SVGIG (reference sequence). The CDR3 is 15 residues long. With 0 bases clipped from V and 6 bases from J, the junction kept 4 bases outside the gene matches. CDR3 in DNA: TGTGCCTGGAGTGTACCAGCGGGGGGGCCCGGGGAGCTGTTTTTT. This gives the protein CAWSVPAGGPGELFF.

This rearrangement joins TRBV30 to TRBJ2-7, with a possible D match to TRBD1 (5 bases). The germline gives CDR1 GTSNPN, CDR2 SVGIG (reference sequence). The CDR3 has 14 residues. The germline V and J ends were trimmed by 4 bases and 3 bases, with 16 bases remaining between them. CDR3 loop: CAWTYDRDLYEQYF. In nucleotides, the CDR3 is TGTGCCTGGACCTACGACAGAGATCTCTACGAGCAGTACTTC.

The chain combines TRBV25-1 with TRBJ2-7, with D perhaps matching TRBD1 (6 bases). The CDR3 length is 14 residues. CDR1 MGHDK and CDR2 SYGVNS come from the germline V gene. Trimming took off 5 bases at V and 4 bases at J, with 15 bases between the two ends. CDR3 protein: CASSTQGIDYEQYF. The CDR3 coding sequence is TGTGCCAGCAGTACACAGGGTATCGATTACGAGCAGTACTTC.